Listed here are 16 T cell receptor beta chains from one sample, sequenced in a study of control samples from healthy donors and cancer patients. Repertoires were generated with immunoSEQ multiplex PCR, while TCRdb's copy carries only in-frame clones and drops some. Among 100,000 to 150,000 clones listed, about 90% were seen once. Sequencing used PBMCs. The source is a man aged 45-60 years with head and neck cancer.

This clone was recorded only once. This chain uses TRBV9 with TRBJ1-3, with D possibly being TRBD1 (5 bases). The CDR3 is 14 amino acids. V was clipped by 0 bases and J by 1 base, with 5 bases between them. Looked up from germline, CDR1 is SGDLS and CDR2 is YYNGEE. CDR3 sequence (DNA): TGTGCCAGCAGCGTAGCAGGGTCTGGAAACACCATATATTTT. This translates into CASSVAGSGNTIYF.

The chain carries TRBV3-1 (or the pseudogene TRBV3-2) and TRBJ1-2; D gene ambiguous. This CDR3 is built from 13 residues. CDR1 LGHDT and CDR2 YNNKEL come from the germline V gene (reference sequence). V lost 1 base and J 8 bases, leaving 11 bases between the germline ends. The CDR3: CASSQAPPLGYTF. DNA of the CDR3: TGTGCCAGCAGCCAAGCCCCCCCCCTGGGCTACACCTTC.

This chain connects TRBV5-1 to TRBJ2-7; 7 bases are a match to TRBD2. This CDR3 has 15 residues. Germline CDR1 SGHRS, CDR2 YFSETQ. The V gene end was trimmed by 1 base and the J gene end by 3 bases; junction bases not matched to a gene: 7. In DNA, the CDR3 is TGCGCCAGCAGCTTGCCGCGGGAGCGGGACTACGAGCAGTACTTC. Translation gives CASSLPRERDYEQYF.

The chain employs TRBV24-1 and TRBJ1-2; the match to TRBD1 covers 12 bases. Trimming at V came to 5 bases and at J to 4 bases, leaving 7 bases not matched to a gene. From germline, CDR1 is KGHDR and CDR2 SFDVKD. The CDR3 has 16 residues. The CDR3 coding sequence is TGTGCCACCAGTGCGGGGACAGGGGGCCTCTCCTATGGCTACACCTTC. This gives the protein CATSAGTGGLSYGYTF.

The chain has TRBV6-6 and TRBJ1-2; TRBD1 matches at 7 bases. The V segment lost 7 bases and the J segment 2 bases; nucleotides outside the gene matches: 7. Germline loops: CDR1 MNHNY, CDR2 SVGAGI (reference sequence). This CDR3 has 14 residues. This CDR3 reads CASTYETGNYGYTF. The CDR3 DNA reads as TGTGCCAGCACCTACGAGACAGGGAACTATGGCTACACCTTC.

The genes are TRBV5-1 and TRBJ2-7; no definite D call. This CDR3 is 16 amino acids long. Trimming removed 3 bases at V and 3 bases at J, with 19 bases between. The germline CDR1 and CDR2 sequences are SGHRS and YFSETQ. This CDR3 is CASSSPTQGLDYEQYF. CDR3 sequence (DNA): TGCGCCAGCAGCTCGCCCACACAAGGCTTAGACTACGAGCAGTACTTC.

The chain couples TRBV3-1 (or the pseudogene TRBV3-2) to TRBJ2-7, with D unresolved. The CDR3 loop spans 13 amino acids. Looked up from germline, CDR1 is LGHDT and CDR2 is YNNKEL (reference sequence). V lost 0 bases, J lost 2 bases, and 5 bases lay in between. The CDR3, as DNA: TGTGCCAGCAGCCAAGACACCGCCTACGAGCAGTACTTC. It yields the protein CASSQDTAYEQYF.

For this clone: One base away lies a much larger clone, so this may be a sequencing read error. The chain has TRBV7-6 and TRBJ2-2; the D is unclear. The germline V gene encodes CDR1 SGHVS and CDR2 FNYEAQ. Deletions cut 3 bases from V and 6 bases from J, with 5 bases between. There are 12 residues in the CDR3. As DNA, the CDR3 is TGTGCCAGCAGCTTGTTATCCGGGGAGCTGTTTTTT. It yields the protein CASSLLSGELFF.

V gene TRBV5-1 combines with J gene TRBJ2-5; 12 bases map to TRBD2. CDR1 is SGHRS and CDR2 is YFSETQ in the germline V gene. This CDR3 spans 16 amino acids. The V segment lost 6 bases and the J segment 5 bases; nucleotides outside the gene matches: 11. CDR3 coding DNA: TGCGCCAGCACCCCTAGCGGGGGGGTATTAGGGGAGACCCAGTACTTC. Protein: CASTPSGGVLGETQYF.

The V gene is TRBV20-1, the J gene TRBJ1-1; D gene unclear. The V gene lost 5 bases and the J gene lost 4 bases, with 5 bases spanning the gap. Germline values: CDR1 DFQATT, CDR2 SNEGSKA (reference sequence). The CDR3 totals 10 residues. CDR3 in DNA: TGCAGTGCTGTTCTCACTGAAGCTTTCTTT. Its protein product is CSAVLTEAFF.

The chain recombines TRBV5-1 with TRBJ1-2; D call uncertain. The CDR3 length is 14 residues. In germline, CDR1 is SGHRS, CDR2 YFSETQ. The V gene lost 5 bases and the J gene lost 0 bases, with 11 bases spanning the gap. CDR3 region: CASRTGSTNYGYTF. CDR3 nucleotide sequence: TGCGCCAGCAGAACCGGGAGTACTAACTATGGCTACACCTTC. The variable domain in full, completed from reference TRBV5-1 and TRBJ1-2, reads KAGVTQTPRYLIKTRGQQVTLSCSPISGHRSVSWYQQTPGQGLQFLFEYFSETQRNKGNFPGRFSGRQFSNSRSEMNVSTLELGDSALYLCASRTGSTNYGYTFGSGTRLTVV.

This clone was found a few times. The rearrangement links TRBV7-2 to TRBJ2-7; D is possibly TRBD2 (5 bases). V dropped 5 bases and J dropped 6 bases, with 11 bases sitting between them. The germline CDR1 and CDR2 sequences are SGHTA and FQGNSA. The CDR3 is 12 amino acids. Written as DNA, the CDR3 is TGTGCCAGCAGCCGCCCTGCGGGCGAGCAGTACTTC. Translation: CASSRPAGEQYF.

The V call is TRBV27, the J call TRBJ1-5; 9 bases are a match to TRBD1. Germline V gene lookup returns CDR1 MNHEY and CDR2 SMNVEV (reference sequence). This CDR3 spans 16 amino acids. V dropped 6 bases and J dropped 7; count of bases not matched to a gene: 13. CDR3 bases: TGTGCCAGCAGCCCAATAGGGACAGGGAGATTCCAGCCCCAGCATTTT. Protein sequence: CASSPIGTGRFQPQHF.

The J gene is TRBJ1-3, the V gene TRBV29-1; 8 bases are shared with TRBD1. Looked up from germline, CDR1 is SQVTM and CDR2 is ANQGSEA. The junction had 7 bases not matched to a gene; V was cut back by 6 bases and J by 0 bases. The CDR3 spans 15 residues. CDR3 nucleotide sequence: TGCAGCGTCACAGGGGGTGCCTCCTCTGGAAACACCATATATTTT. Its protein is CSVTGGASSGNTIYF. The variable domain in full, with the rest retrieved from reference TRBV29-1 and TRBJ1-3, is SAVISQKPSRDICQRGTSLTIQCQVDSQVTMMFWYRQQPGQSLTLIATANQGSEATYESGFVIDKFPISRPNLTFSTLTVSNMSPEDSSIYLCSVTGGASSGNTIYFGEGSWLTVV.

This clone has just a few counts. The chain combines TRBV5-8 with TRBJ2-1, with 7 bases aligning to TRBD2. The CDR3 covers 18 residues. Trimming at V came to 0 bases and at J to 7 bases, leaving 16 bases not matched to a gene. From germline, CDR1 is SGHTS and CDR2 YDEGEE. This chain's CDR3 is CASSLEYELGGILNEQFF. CDR3 DNA: TGTGCCAGCAGCTTGGAATATGAACTGGGGGGGATTCTGAATGAGCAGTTCTTC.

This chain uses TRBV24-1 with TRBJ2-1; no clear D. Trimming removed 4 bases from V and 7 bases from J, with 16 bases in between. In germline, CDR1 is KGHDR, CDR2 SFDVKD. This CDR3 region has 15 residues. CDR3 region: CATSDSGRSWNEQFF. The CDR3 DNA sequence: TGTGCCACCAGTGACTCCGGACGGAGTTGGAATGAGCAGTTCTTC.